The rows below give T cell receptor beta chains drawn from one sample of a study of molecular identifiers for immune sequencing clone quantification. TCRdb ran MiXCR on the PCR reads and lists one entry per CDR3 protein. The data show about 640,000 distinct CDR3 sequences, 15% to 20% seen once. What was sequenced was naive CD8+ T cells from blood, with Jurkat cell RNA spiked in. The receptors were sampled from a human donor in good health. Some libraries in this study had Jurkat cell RNA spiked in. Both conserved end residues are part of each CDR3. Each record gives: clone size, D gene, V gene, J gene, CDR3 protein, CDR3 DNA. D genes are given only for firm matches. Size tells how often a clone was seen (once, few, many) or the class of an expanded clone, and some rows leave it out.

>many|-|TRBV6-2/TRBV6-3|TRBJ2-1
CASSYPEQFF
TGTGCCAGCAGTTACCCTGAGCAGTTCTTC
>-|TRBD2|TRBV27|TRBJ2-7
CASGLAPSYEQYF
TGTGCCAGCGGACTAGCTCCTTCCTACGAGCAGTACTTC
>many|-|TRBV7-6|TRBJ1-3
CASNPLGSGNTIYF
TGTGCCAGCAACCCCCTTGGATCTGGAAACACCATATATTTT
>-|TRBD1|TRBV14|TRBJ2-2
CASSQETGFFGELFF
TGTGCCAGCAGCCAAGAGACAGGGTTTTTCGGGGAGCTGTTTTTT
>many|-|TRBV20-1|TRBJ1-6
CSARDKGEGYNSPLHF
TGCAGTGCTAGAGATAAAGGGGAAGGGTATAATTCACCCCTCCACTTT
>few|TRBD1|TRBV27|TRBJ2-5
CASRRQGTQETQYF
TGTGCCAGCAGACGACAGGGGACCCAAGAGACCCAGTACTTC
>-|-|TRBV7-6|TRBJ2-3
CAISLLAGGDTQYF
TGTGCCATCAGCTTACTAGCAGGGGGGGATACGCAGTATTTT
>many|TRBD2|TRBV20-1|TRBJ2-3
CSARGWSGIRTDTQYF
TGCAGTGCCCGAGGTTGGAGCGGGATTCGCACAGATACGCAGTATTTT
>many|-|TRBV13|TRBJ1-1
CASSSWGRLNTEAFF
TGTGCCAGCAGCTCCTGGGGCAGACTGAACACTGAAGCTTTCTTT
>many|TRBD1|TRBV7-9|TRBJ1-1
CASSGDSQGWTEAFF
TGTGCCAGCAGCGGGGACAGCCAGGGGTGGACTGAAGCTTTCTTT
>-|-|TRBV6-1|TRBJ2-3
CASSPPYSSGTDTQYF
TGTGCCAGCAGTCCCCCCTATTCTAGCGGCACAGATACGCAGTATTTT
>few|TRBD2|TRBV20-1|TRBJ2-5
CSASPRLAGKETQYF
TGCAGTGCTTCCCCCCGGCTAGCGGGGAAAGAGACCCAGTACTTC
>-|-|TRBV27|TRBJ2-7
CASTPVGKIYEQYF
TGTGCCAGCACCCCTGTGGGCAAGATCTACGAGCAGTACTTC
>few|-|TRBV4-1|TRBJ1-5
CASSSLSGGPQPQHF
TGCGCCAGCAGCAGCTTATCGGGAGGGCCTCAGCCCCAGCATTTT
>-|-|TRBV19|TRBJ1-1
CASATGWNTEAFF
TGTGCCAGCGCGACAGGCTGGAACACTGAAGCTTTCTTT
>many|-|TRBV6-5|TRBJ1-1
CASSYAFEAFF
TGTGCCAGCAGTTACGCCTTTGAAGCTTTCTTT
>many|-|TRBV19|TRBJ1-5
CASSIVGNSNQPQHF
TGTGCCAGTAGTATCGTAGGGAATAGCAATCAGCCCCAGCATTTT
>many|TRBD1|TRBV5-1|TRBJ2-7
CASSFRGPSSSYEQYF
TGCGCCAGCAGTTTCAGGGGGCCCTCCAGCTCCTACGAGCAGTACTTC
>many|-|TRBV4-1|TRBJ2-5
CASSQDPACQYF
TGCGCCAGCAGCCAAGATCCGGCCTGCCAGTACTTC
>-|-|TRBV11-2|TRBJ1-1
CASSLDQGGHPNTEAFF
TGTGCCAGCAGCTTAGATCAAGGGGGACACCCGAACACTGAAGCTTTCTTT
>many|-|TRBV30|TRBJ2-2
CAWSQGSRTGELFF
TGTGCCTGGAGTCAGGGGTCTCGAACCGGGGAGCTGTTTTTT
>many|TRBD2|TRBV7-6|TRBJ2-7
CASSLERGGLEEQYF
TGTGCCAGCAGCTTAGAGCGGGGGGGCCTGGAAGAGCAGTACTTC